Following are 20 T cell receptor beta chains from one sample sequenced in a study of T cell responses to AZD1222 COVID-19 vaccine. The table came from immunoSEQ multiplex PCR; TCRdb's copy has only in-frame clones and leaves some out. The top ten hold 1.5% to 2% of the sample, which has roughly 150,000 clones, about nine tenths seen once. The material was peripheral blood, obtained on day 0 of AZD1222 vaccination. The receptors derive from an adult in good health.

The chain joins TRBV30 to TRBJ2-3; no clear D. Germline CDR1 is GTSNPN and CDR2 is SVGIG (reference sequence). The CDR3 spans 15 residues. The V and J ends lost 0 bases and 0 bases respectively, with 10 bases between them. CDR3 protein: CAWSVGRYSTDTQYF. The CDR3 coding sequence is TGTGCCTGGAGTGTAGGACGGTATAGCACAGATACGCAGTATTTT.

V gene TRBV28 combines with J gene TRBJ1-5; D may be TRBD1 (6 bases). CDR3 length: 15 residues. V was shortened by 5 bases and J by 9 bases, with 20 bases between the two germline ends. Germline CDR1 reads MDHEN; CDR2 reads SYDVKM. DNA for the CDR3: TGTGCCAGCAGTCCCGGACAGTTGGGGCGGGGGCCCCAGCATTTT. Its protein is CASSPGQLGRGPQHF.

This chain links TRBV27 with TRBJ1-4; weak D call: TRBD1 (5 bases). Germline lookup yields CDR1 MNHEY and CDR2 SMNVEV (reference sequence). The CDR3 runs to 15 residues. V was cut by 4 bases and J by 4 bases, with 13 bases left in between. The CDR3 sequence is CASSSPGRSNEKLFF. The CDR3 DNA is TGTGCCAGCAGTTCTCCGGGACGGAGTAATGAAAAACTGTTTTTT.

The chain links TRBV7-2 to TRBJ1-2, with D tentatively TRBD1 (5 bases). In germline, CDR1 is SGHTA, CDR2 FQGNSA. CDR3 length equals 18 residues. V was pared by 7 bases and J by 0 bases, with 24 bases between. CDR3: CASNPPRQLSPSNYGYTF. The CDR3, as DNA: TGTGCCAGCAATCCCCCGAGACAGTTATCCCCCTCTAACTATGGCTACACCTTC.

The rearrangement uses TRBV11-2 and TRBJ2-2; no clear D. This CDR3 is built from 17 residues. Trimming stripped 0 bases from V and 1 base from J, with 12 bases between. The germline V gene has CDR1 SGHAT and CDR2 FQNNGV. The CDR3 protein is CASSLEWIDRNTGELFF. The CDR3 region has the DNA TGTGCCAGCAGCTTAGAGTGGATAGACCGGAACACCGGGGAGCTGTTTTTT.

In regard to this clone: At the DNA level, this CDR3 is encoded by other sequences in the same sample as well. In DNA form, the CDR3 reads TGTGCCAGCAGCCTGGGACAGGGCCGTAGCCACGAGCAGTACTTC. Its translation: CASSLGQGRSHEQYF. J is TRBJ2-7 and V is TRBV6-5, with 9 bases fitting TRBD1. V gave up 6 bases and J gave up 5 bases; unmatched junction bases: 11. Per the germline V gene, CDR1 is MNHEY and CDR2 is SVGAGI. The CDR3 is made up of 15 amino acids.

The gene calls are TRBV27 and TRBJ2-7; TRBD2 aligns across 14 bases. The J segment lost 5 bases and the V segment lost 5 bases, leaving 5 bases of the junction unmatched. The CDR3 contains 15 residues. CDR1 and CDR2 (germline): MNHEY, SMNVEV (reference sequence). The CDR3 reads CASSLGTSGSNEQYF. The CDR3 nucleotides read TGTGCCAGCAGTCTTGGGACTAGCGGGAGCAACGAGCAGTACTTC.

The chain uses TRBV7-6 and TRBJ2-7, with 9 bases fitting TRBD1. The CDR3 consists of 16 residues. Germline V gene data show CDR1 as SGHVS and CDR2 as FNYEAQ. J gave up 6 bases and V 4 bases, and 13 bases lay outside the gene matches. The CDR3 DNA sequence: TGTGCCAGCAGCTCGACCGGGACAGGGACTCCTTTCGAGCAGTACTTC. Its translation is CASSSTGTGTPFEQYF.

The V call is TRBV28, the J call TRBJ2-2, with D hard to call. V was shortened by 0 bases and J by 1 base, with 9 bases between the two germline ends. In germline, CDR1 is MDHEN, CDR2 SYDVKM. The CDR3 totals 16 residues. CDR3 sequence reads: CASSLWGSRNTGELFF. CDR3 bases: TGTGCCAGCAGTTTATGGGGCTCCCGGAACACCGGGGAGCTGTTTTTT.

The chain has TRBV30 and TRBJ1-6; tentative D call: TRBD1 (5 bases). Between the trimmed V and J ends, which lost 4 bases and 7 bases, there was a span of 14 bases. The germline V gene encodes CDR1 GTSNPN and CDR2 SVGIG (reference sequence). CDR3 length equals 14 residues. The CDR3 loop is CAWNGGARNSPLHF. The CDR3 DNA is TGTGCCTGGAATGGAGGGGCGAGGAATTCACCCCTCCACTTT.

The genes are TRBV19 and TRBJ1-5; D is uncertain. V lost 6 bases and J 6 bases, leaving 15 bases between the germline ends. This CDR3 is 14 amino acids long. Germline V gives CDR1 LNHDA, CDR2 SQIVND (reference sequence). CDR3 bases: TGTGCCAGTAGAGTAGGGTTGGTGGGTCAGCCCCAGCATTTT. It codes for CASRVGLVGQPQHF.

V usage is TRBV19 and J usage is TRBJ2-3; D is perhaps TRBD2 (7 bases). V lost 5 bases, J lost 4 bases, and 19 bases lay in between. The CDR3 is 16 residues long. Germline assignment: CDR1 LNHDA and CDR2 SQIVND (reference sequence). The CDR3 sequence: CASSAQMGGPPDTQYF. CDR3 sequence (DNA): TGTGCCAGTAGTGCCCAAATGGGGGGGCCCCCAGATACGCAGTATTTT. Variable domain in full (rest from reference TRBV19 and TRBJ2-3): DGGITQSPKYLFRKEGQNVTLSCEQNLNHDAMYWYRQDPGQGLRLIYYSQIVNDFQKGDIAEGYSVSREKKESFPLTVTSAQKNPTAFYLCASSAQMGGPPDTQYFGPGTRLTVL.

This chain connects TRBV2 to TRBJ1-3; 7 bases are a match to TRBD1. The CDR3 length is 15 residues. J lost 5 bases, V lost 5 bases, and 9 bases had no gene match. Per germline, CDR1 SNHLY and CDR2 FYNNEI. The CDR3 nucleotides read TGTGCCAGCAGTCAGACAGGGCCATCGCGAAACACCATATATTTT. Translation: CASSQTGPSRNTIYF. Together with reference TRBV2 and TRBJ1-3, the CDR3 gives the full variable domain: EPEVTQTPSHQVTQMGQEVILRCVPISNHLYFYWYRQILGQKVEFLVSFYNNEISEKSEIFDDQFSVERPDGSNFTLKIRSTKLEDSAMYFCASSQTGPSRNTIYFGEGSWLTVV.

This chain links TRBV6-6 with TRBJ1-3; D is unresolved. This CDR3 is built from 16 residues. Deletions cut 0 bases from V and 4 bases from J, with 13 bases between. Germline assignment: CDR1 MNHNY and CDR2 SVGAGI (reference sequence). Written as DNA, the CDR3 is TGTGCCAGCAGTTACTCAATAGGTTCTTACGGAAACACCATATATTTT. This encodes CASSYSIGSYGNTIYF.

This clone occurred once. The rearrangement uses TRBV24-1 and TRBJ1-2; 7 bases align to TRBD1. The CDR3 contains 13 residues. Germline V gene data show CDR1 as KGHDR and CDR2 as SFDVKD. The trim removed 5 bases at V and 5 bases at J, leaving 4 bases unmatched. The DNA of the CDR3 is TGTGCCACCAGTGCCGGGACAGCATATGGCTACACCTTC. Translated: CATSAGTAYGYTF.

V and J are TRBV28 and TRBJ1-4; D remains ambiguous. V lost 6 bases and J lost 7, with 12 bases in between. The CDR3 totals 13 residues. Germline V gene lookup returns CDR1 MDHEN and CDR2 SYDVKM. The CDR3 sequence is CASREGPGEKLFF. The CDR3 nucleotides are TGTGCCAGCAGAGAGGGTCCAGGTGAAAAACTGTTTTTT.

This clone came up a few times. CDR3 sequence: CASSEGTAGNTEAFF. The DNA for the CDR3 is TGTGCCAGCAGTGAAGGTACAGCCGGGAACACTGAAGCTTTCTTT. The genes are TRBV25-1 and TRBJ1-1; D gene unclear. Trimming left V 2 bases short and J 1 base short, with 11 bases between. Germline V lookup: CDR1 MGHDK, CDR2 SYGVNS. The CDR3 has 15 amino acids.

This chain connects TRBV4-1 to TRBJ2-2, with a possible D match to TRBD1 (6 bases). V was shortened by 6 bases and J by 4 bases, with 15 bases between the two germline ends. The CDR3 consists of 15 residues. Germline CDR1 is MGHRA and CDR2 is YSYEKL. The CDR3: CASSTTGFSTGELFF. For the CDR3, the DNA is TGCGCCAGCAGTACTACAGGGTTTAGCACCGGGGAGCTGTTTTTT.

The chain joins TRBV14 to TRBJ2-1; TRBD2 is a possible D gene (5 bases). This CDR3 has 13 residues. The V end lost 0 bases, the J end lost 10 bases, and 10 bases lay between the germline ends. Germline CDR1 SGHDN, CDR2 FVKESK. The CDR3 DNA reads as TGTGCCAGCAGCCAAGACCTCCGGAGGGAGCAGTTCTTC. It translates to CASSQDLRREQFF. The variable domain in full, completed from reference TRBV14 and TRBJ2-1, reads EAGVTQFPSHSVIEKGQTVTLRCDPISGHDNLYWYRRVMGKEIKFLLHFVKESKQDESGMPNNRFLAERTGGTYSTLKVQPAELEDSGVYFCASSQDLRREQFFGPGTRLTVL.

The rearrangement joins TRBV6-5 to TRBJ1-5, with 7 bases fitting TRBD1. The CDR3 extends over 14 amino acids. J lost 6 bases, V lost 8 bases, and 10 bases had no gene match. Per germline, CDR1 MNHEY and CDR2 SVGAGI. Here the CDR3 reads CASRQGQEGQPQHF. The CDR3 region has the DNA TGTGCCAGCCGACAGGGCCAGGAAGGTCAGCCCCAGCATTTT.